This paragraph covers one TCR beta chain sequence. Its antigen remains unknown. The sample originates from a study of PD-1 blockade in classical Hodgkin lymphoma. Broader study findings: Diversity in CD4+ TCRs, unlike that measured in CD8+ TCRs, had risen significantly by C4D1.

Time point here: cycle 4 day 1 (C4D1), after less than seven weeks of nivolumab. Each of the patients experienced relapse following autologous stem cell transplantation, and their brentuximab vedotin exposure differed. Sequencing used immunoSEQ multiplex PCR; TCRdb keeps in-frame clones, though not all of them. The sample lists tens of thousands of clones; 77% were seen once. Germline assignment: CDR1 SGHNT and CDR2 YYREEE (reference sequence). The CDR3 is made up of 13 amino acids. Trimming took off 7 bases at V and 0 bases at J, with 10 bases between the two ends. This clonotype was sampled from a human donor with classical Hodgkin lymphoma. V usage is TRBV5-4 and J usage is TRBJ1-1, with D uncertain. The specimen comprised peripheral blood mononuclear cells (PBMCs), sampled before the fourth cycle of nivolumab. The CDR3 protein is CASLNSMNTEAFF. The CDR3 coding sequence is TGTGCCAGCCTCAACAGCATGAACACTGAAGCTTTCTTT.